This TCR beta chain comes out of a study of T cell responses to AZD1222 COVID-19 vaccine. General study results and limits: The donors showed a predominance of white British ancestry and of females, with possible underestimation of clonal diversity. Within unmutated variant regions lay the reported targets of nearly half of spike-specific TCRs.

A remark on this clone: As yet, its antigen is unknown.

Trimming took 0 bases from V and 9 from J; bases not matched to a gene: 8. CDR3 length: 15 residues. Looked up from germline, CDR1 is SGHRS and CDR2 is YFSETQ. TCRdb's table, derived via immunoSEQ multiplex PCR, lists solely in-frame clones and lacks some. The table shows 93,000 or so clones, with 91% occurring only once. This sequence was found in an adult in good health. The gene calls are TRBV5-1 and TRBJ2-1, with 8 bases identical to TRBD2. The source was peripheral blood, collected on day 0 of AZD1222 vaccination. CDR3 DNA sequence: TGCGCCAGCAGCTTGGCGGGAGGGCCTAGGGGTGAGCAGTTCTTC. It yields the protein CASSLAGGPRGEQFF.